The 31 T cell receptor beta chains presented below share a single source sample, sequenced in a study of blood T cell repertoires in COVID-19. Generated by immunoSEQ multiplex PCR, the TCRdb table keeps only in-frame clones and is missing some. The repertoire holds roughly 250,000 clones, with approximately 83% as singletons. What was sequenced was PBMCs or T cells enriched from blood (not recorded which). Receptors originate from a woman aged 40 to 50 who had been exposed to COVID-19.

The rearrangement uses TRBV12-3 or TRBV12-4 and TRBJ1-2; 7 bases align to TRBD1. Losses at the gene ends were 5 bases for V and 7 bases for J; bases not matched to a gene: 7. This CDR3 is built from 13 residues. The CDR3 here is CASSTTGFGGYTF. DNA of the CDR3: TGTGCCAGCAGTACGACAGGGTTCGGTGGCTACACCTTC.

In DNA, the CDR3 is TGTGCCAGCAGCTCACAGGGAAAAACGGACGAGCAGTACTTC. This codes for CASSSQGKTDEQYF. The gene calls are TRBV5-4 and TRBJ2-7, with D perhaps matching TRBD1 (6 bases). The ends were cut back, 3 bases at V and 5 bases at J, with 15 bases in the middle. CDR3 length: 14 amino acids. Germline-derived CDR1 and CDR2 are SGHNT and YYREEE (reference sequence).

The chain is built from TRBV11-2 and TRBJ2-7; D is ambiguous. Germline V gene data show CDR1 as SGHAT and CDR2 as FQNNGV. V was trimmed by 5 bases and J by 5 bases, leaving 10 bases between them. This CDR3 is built from 12 residues. The CDR3 DNA reads TGTGCCAGCAGCCTAAGAATACACGAGCAGTACTTC. It yields the protein CASSLRIHEQYF.

The rearrangement uses TRBV5-5 and TRBJ2-7; 8 nucleotides line up with TRBD1. V trimming: 2 bases; J trimming: 2 bases; junction bases outside the gene matches: 3. Germline assignment: CDR1 SGHKS and CDR2 YYEKEE (reference sequence). The CDR3 extends over 14 amino acids. The CDR3 spells CASSLGQGAYEQYF. The CDR3, as DNA: TGTGCCAGCAGCTTAGGACAGGGAGCCTACGAGCAGTACTTC.

V is TRBV25-1 and J is TRBJ1-2; TRBD1 agrees at 12 bases. The V segment lost 2 bases and the J segment 8 bases; nucleotides outside the gene matches: 9. The CDR3 loop spans 16 amino acids. CDR1 and CDR2 from the germline V gene are MGHDK and SYGVNS. In nucleotides, the CDR3 is TGTGCCAGCAGTGAAAATTTGGGGACAGGGGGCGAAGGCTACACCTTC. Amino acid sequence: CASSENLGTGGEGYTF.

This clone was observed once. The chain couples TRBV6-5 to TRBJ1-6; 7 bases are shared with TRBD1. Per germline, CDR1 MNHEY and CDR2 SVGAGI. CDR3 size: 15 residues. V lost 2 bases to trimming and J lost 7 bases; unmatched junction nucleotides: 5. DNA for the CDR3: TGTGCCAGCAGTTACGGGGGGACAGCCAATTCACCCCTCCACTTT. It is translated as CASSYGGTANSPLHF.

Note on this clone: A junction end diverges from the germline sequence, so it may reflect a read error. V gene TRBV15 combines with J gene TRBJ1-4; D remains ambiguous. The germline gives CDR1 LNHNV, CDR2 YYDKDF (reference sequence). The CDR3 is 14 residues long. CDR3 bases: TGTGCCACCAGCGGAGACACAGAGAATGAAAAACTGTTTTTT. The encoded protein is CATSGDTENEKLFF.

The V and J genes are TRBV12-3 or TRBV12-4 and TRBJ2-3; D gene uncertain. This CDR3 is 13 amino acids long. V was shortened by 3 bases and J by 1 base, with 5 bases between the two germline ends. The CDR3 nucleotides read TGTGCCAGCAGTTTGGCCGGCACAGATACGCAGTATTTT. It is translated as CASSLAGTDTQYF.

This chain connects TRBV10-3 to TRBJ1-1; TRBD1 matches 7 bases. CDR3 length equals 12 residues. V shed 11 bases, J shed 3 bases, and the junction held 6 bases outside the gene matches. Germline assignment: CDR1 ENHRY and CDR2 SYGVKD. The CDR3 region has the DNA TGTGCCCCGCGACAGGGAGACACTGAAGCTTTCTTT. Protein: CAPRQGDTEAFF.

V and J are TRBV11-2 and TRBJ1-1; D is ambiguous. Germline CDR1 reads SGHAT; CDR2 reads FQNNGV. With 4 bases removed from V and 2 bases from J, the gap between germline ends came to 8 bases. The CDR3 is 13 amino acids. CDR3 DNA: TGTGCCAGCAGCTGGGGAGCAAACACTGAAGCTTTCTTT. Translated: CASSWGANTEAFF.

The rearrangement uses TRBV5-1 and TRBJ2-5; perhaps TRBD1 as D (6 bases). The V gene's germline CDR1 is SGHRS and CDR2 YFSETQ. The CDR3 runs 14 residues. V gave up 0 bases and J gave up 2 bases, with 8 bases separating them. CDR3 residues: CASSLGTAQETQYF. Here the CDR3 DNA reads TGCGCCAGCAGCTTGGGGACAGCACAAGAGACCCAGTACTTC.

V is TRBV7-9 and J is TRBJ1-5; tentatively, D is TRBD1 (5 bases). Germline V gene sequence: CDR1 SEHNR, CDR2 FQNEAQ (reference sequence). The ends were cut back, 5 bases at V and 6 bases at J, with 14 bases in the middle. The CDR3 spans 14 residues. The CDR3: CASSPMGGAQPQHF. The CDR3 DNA reads TGTGCCAGCAGCCCGATGGGCGGGGCTCAGCCCCAGCATTTT.

The chain couples TRBV28 to TRBJ1-2; D may be TRBD1 (6 bases). This CDR3 region has 10 residues. Trimming removed 5 bases from V and 10 bases from J, with 8 bases in between. Germline CDR1 MDHEN, CDR2 SYDVKM. The CDR3 region has the DNA TGTGCCAGCAGTCACAGGGACTACACCTTC. It specifies CASSHRDYTF.

The chain recombines TRBV5-4 with TRBJ1-2; 8 positions agree with TRBD1. V trimming: 6 bases; J trimming: 2 bases; junction bases outside the gene matches: 6. The CDR3 contains 14 residues. CDR1 is SGHNT and CDR2 is YYREEE in the germline V gene (reference sequence). The CDR3 sequence is CASNTQGVNYGYTF. DNA of the CDR3: TGTGCCAGCAACACACAGGGGGTAAACTATGGCTACACCTTC.

V and J are TRBV2 and TRBJ2-7; maybe TRBD1 (5 bases). Trimming shortened V by 6 bases and J by 5 bases, and 8 bases separated the two germline ends. Germline-derived CDR1 and CDR2 are SNHLY and FYNNEI. This CDR3 is built from 11 residues. The CDR3 region has the DNA TGTGCCAGCAGGCTAGGGGACGAGCAGTACTTC. Encoded protein: CASRLGDEQYF.

The chain has TRBV27 and TRBJ2-7; D unclear. This CDR3 is built from 11 residues. Germline CDR1 and CDR2: MNHEY and SMNVEV (reference sequence). V was trimmed by 6 bases and J by 7 bases, leaving 10 bases between them. CDR3 region: CASSSLREQYF. CDR3 in DNA: TGTGCCAGCAGCTCACTTCGAGAGCAGTACTTC.

The chain has TRBV29-1 and TRBJ2-7; 12 bases match TRBD2. The CDR3 is made up of 17 amino acids. V was pared by 3 bases and J by 0 bases, with 9 bases of the junction left unmatched. The germline CDR1 and CDR2 sequences are SQVTM and ANQGSEA. CDR3 coding DNA: TGCAGCGTTGAGTCTGGACTAGCGGGGTCAAGCTCCTACGAGCAGTACTTC. Translation gives CSVESGLAGSSSYEQYF.

V gene TRBV10-3 combines with J gene TRBJ1-2, with 12 nucleotides matching TRBD1. This CDR3 is built from 13 residues. From germline, CDR1 is ENHRY and CDR2 SYGVKD. J lost 6 bases, V lost 11 bases, and 7 bases had no gene match. CDR3 sequence: CAPLGTGGDGYTF. The CDR3 DNA follows: TGTGCCCCACTCGGGACAGGGGGCGATGGCTACACCTTC.

This clone was counted a single time. The V and J genes are TRBV3-1 (or the pseudogene TRBV3-2) and TRBJ2-1; TRBD2 might be the D (6 bases). V lost 4 bases and J lost 5, with 12 bases in between. The germline CDR1 and CDR2 sequences are LGHDT and YNNKEL (reference sequence). The CDR3 sequence is 14 residues long. CDR3 sequence: CASSRDLIHNEQFF. The CDR3, as DNA: TGTGCCAGCAGCCGGGACTTAATCCACAATGAGCAGTTCTTC.

For the CDR3, the DNA is TGTGCCAGCAGCTCTCGGACAGGGTTGGATGGCTACACCTTC. Amino acids: CASSSRTGLDGYTF. The V gene is TRBV7-6, the J gene TRBJ1-2; the match to TRBD1 covers 8 bases. V shed 4 bases, J shed 6 bases, and the junction held 7 bases outside the gene matches. This CDR3 spans 14 amino acids. CDR1 and CDR2 (germline): SGHVS, FNYEAQ.

The gene calls are TRBV28 and TRBJ1-1; a possible D gene is TRBD1 (5 bases). Per the germline V gene, CDR1 is MDHEN and CDR2 is SYDVKM. V was pared by 5 bases and J by 1 base, with 11 bases between. This CDR3 is built from 14 residues. The DNA for the CDR3 is TGTGCCAGCAGTAGGGGTGAGGCGAACACTGAAGCTTTCTTT. Translating it yields CASSRGEANTEAFF.

This chain connects TRBV2 to TRBJ2-2; perhaps TRBD2 as D (7 bases). Trimming pared 0 bases from V and 5 bases from J, leaving 10 bases between. Germline CDR1 SNHLY, CDR2 FYNNEI. The CDR3 covers 15 residues. CDR3 sequence: CASSEAGGRTGELFF. The CDR3 bases are TGTGCCAGCAGTGAAGCGGGGGGGCGGACCGGGGAGCTGTTTTTT.

The V gene is TRBV6-6, the J gene TRBJ1-4; 8 bases match TRBD1. Germline V gives CDR1 MNHNY, CDR2 SVGAGI (reference sequence). The CDR3 runs to 14 residues. J lost 3 bases, V lost 7 bases, and 4 bases had no gene match. CDR3 bases: TGTGCCAGCAAGACAGGGGTGGCTAATGAAAAACTGTTTTTT. Residues: CASKTGVANEKLFF.

The chain has TRBV4-1 and TRBJ1-1; perhaps TRBD1 as D (5 bases). The germline V gene encodes CDR1 MGHRA and CDR2 YSYEKL. The V end was cut by 2 bases, the J end by 7 bases, with 14 bases between. The length of the CDR3 is 14 residues. The CDR3 spells CASSQMPRGIEAFF. In nucleotides, the CDR3 is TGCGCCAGCAGCCAAATGCCTCGGGGGATTGAAGCTTTCTTT.

The V and J genes are TRBV7-6 and TRBJ2-5, with no clear D. The CDR3 covers 16 residues. Germline-derived CDR1 and CDR2 are SGHVS and FNYEAQ. Trimming shortened V by 8 bases and J by 1 base, and 20 bases separated the two germline ends. CDR3 loop: CASALLGSTGQETQYF. DNA of the CDR3: TGTGCCAGCGCCCTTTTGGGTAGCACGGGCCAAGAGACCCAGTACTTC. The full variable domain, with the rest looked up from reference TRBV7-6 and TRBJ2-5, is GAGVSQSPRYKVTKRGQDVALRCDPISGHVSLYWYRQALGQGPEFLTYFNYEAQQDKSGLPNDRFSAERPEGSISTLTIQRTEQRDSAMYRCASALLGSTGQETQYFGPGTRLLVL.

This sequence joins TRBV6-1 and TRBJ1-2; no reliable D call. The V and J ends lost 1 base and 5 bases respectively, with 8 bases between them. The CDR3 spans 13 residues. Per the germline V gene, CDR1 is MNHNS and CDR2 is SASEGT. CDR3 in amino acids: CASSEGGPYGYTF. CDR3 nucleotide sequence: TGTGCCAGCAGTGAAGGAGGGCCGTATGGCTACACCTTC.

The chain carries TRBV7-2 and TRBJ2-3; TRBD2 agrees at 14 bases. The germline gives CDR1 SGHTA, CDR2 FQGNSA. J lost 3 bases, V lost 4 bases, and 9 bases had no gene match. The CDR3 spans 18 residues. This chain's CDR3 is CASSSGLAGVVRTDTQYF. In DNA form, the CDR3 reads TGTGCCAGCAGCTCGGGACTAGCGGGGGTTGTTAGGACAGATACGCAGTATTTT.

The chain couples TRBV4-1 to TRBJ2-7, with D possibly TRBD1 on 5 matching bases. This CDR3 spans 13 amino acids. V dropped 2 bases and J dropped 3 bases, with 8 bases sitting between them. Germline assignment: CDR1 MGHRA and CDR2 YSYEKL. The CDR3 loop reads CASSQTGYYEQYF. CDR3 bases: TGCGCCAGCAGCCAAACAGGCTACTACGAGCAGTACTTC.

The chain is built from TRBV14 and TRBJ1-2, with D perhaps matching TRBD1 (6 bases). CDR3 length equals 13 residues. Germline values: CDR1 SGHDN, CDR2 FVKESK. The germline V and J ends were trimmed by 3 bases and 8 bases, with 13 bases remaining between them. In DNA form, the CDR3 reads TGTGCCAGCAGCCACACAGGGATGGGGGGCTACACCTTC. Translating it yields CASSHTGMGGYTF.

This clone appeared a few times. The chain joins TRBV7-2 to TRBJ2-7; a weak D match, TRBD2 (6 bases). The germline V gene has CDR1 SGHTA and CDR2 FQGNSA. V lost 4 bases to trimming and J lost 3 bases, with 16 bases between them. The CDR3 is 15 amino acids. The chain's CDR3 is CASSYATEGYYEQYF. In DNA, the CDR3 is TGTGCCAGCAGCTACGCTACGGAGGGGTACTACGAGCAGTACTTC.

The V call is TRBV5-4, the J call TRBJ2-3, with D possibly matching TRBD1 (6 bases). This CDR3 comprises 14 residues. Germline V CDR1 and CDR2: SGHNT, YYREEE (reference sequence). Trimming pared 3 bases from V and 2 bases from J, leaving 10 bases between. The CDR3 DNA reads as TGTGCCAGCAGCTGGGGACAAAACACAGATACGCAGTATTTT. This encodes CASSWGQNTDTQYF.